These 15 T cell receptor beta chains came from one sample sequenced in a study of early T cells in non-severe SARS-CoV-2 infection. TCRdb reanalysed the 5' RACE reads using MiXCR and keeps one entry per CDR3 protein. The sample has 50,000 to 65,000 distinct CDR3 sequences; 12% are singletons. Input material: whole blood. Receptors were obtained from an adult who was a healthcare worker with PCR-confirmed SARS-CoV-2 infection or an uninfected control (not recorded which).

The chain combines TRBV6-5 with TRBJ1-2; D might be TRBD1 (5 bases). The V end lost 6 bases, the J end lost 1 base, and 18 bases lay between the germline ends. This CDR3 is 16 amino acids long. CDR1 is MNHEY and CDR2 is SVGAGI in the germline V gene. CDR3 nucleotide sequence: TGTGCCAGCAGCCGTACCGTAGACAGTTTTAACTATGGCTACACCTTC. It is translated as CASSRTVDSFNYGYTF.

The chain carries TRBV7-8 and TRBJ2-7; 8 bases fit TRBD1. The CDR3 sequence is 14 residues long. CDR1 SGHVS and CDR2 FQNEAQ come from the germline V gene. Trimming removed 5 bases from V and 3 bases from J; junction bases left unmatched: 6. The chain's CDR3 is CASSPDRAVYEQYF. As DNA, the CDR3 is TGTGCCAGCAGCCCGGACAGGGCGGTCTACGAGCAGTACTTC.

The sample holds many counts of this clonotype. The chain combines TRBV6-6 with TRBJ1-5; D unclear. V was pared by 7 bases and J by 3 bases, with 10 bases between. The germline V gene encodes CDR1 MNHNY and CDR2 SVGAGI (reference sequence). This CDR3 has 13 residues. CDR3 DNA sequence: TGTGCCAGCAACCCAGGACTCAATCAGCCCCAGCATTTT. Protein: CASNPGLNQPQHF.

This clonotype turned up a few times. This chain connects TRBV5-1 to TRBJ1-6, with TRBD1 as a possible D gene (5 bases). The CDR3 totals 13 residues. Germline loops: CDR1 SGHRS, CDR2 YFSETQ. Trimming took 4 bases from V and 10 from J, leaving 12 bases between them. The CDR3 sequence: CASSPDKGSPLHF. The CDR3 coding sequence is TGCGCCAGCAGCCCGGACAAGGGATCACCCCTCCACTTT. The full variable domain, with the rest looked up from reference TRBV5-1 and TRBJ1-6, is KAGVTQTPRYLIKTRGQQVTLSCSPISGHRSVSWYQQTPGQGLQFLFEYFSETQRNKGNFPGRFSGRQFSNSRSEMNVSTLELGDSALYLCASSPDKGSPLHFGNGTRLTVT.

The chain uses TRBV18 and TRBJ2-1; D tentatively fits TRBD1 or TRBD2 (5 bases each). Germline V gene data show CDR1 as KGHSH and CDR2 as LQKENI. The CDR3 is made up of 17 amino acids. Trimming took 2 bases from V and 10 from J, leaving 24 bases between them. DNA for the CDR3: TGTGCCAGCTCACCAAGACAGTCCCCGGGATATCCCGAAGAGCAGTTCTTC. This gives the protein CASSPRQSPGYPEEQFF.

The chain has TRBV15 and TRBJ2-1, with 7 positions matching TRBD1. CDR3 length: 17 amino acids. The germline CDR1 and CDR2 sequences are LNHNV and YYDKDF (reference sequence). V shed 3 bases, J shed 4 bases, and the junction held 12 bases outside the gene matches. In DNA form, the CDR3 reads TGTGCCACCAGCAGCGGTCTCGAGACAGGGTATTACAATGAGCAGTTCTTC. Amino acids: CATSSGLETGYYNEQFF.

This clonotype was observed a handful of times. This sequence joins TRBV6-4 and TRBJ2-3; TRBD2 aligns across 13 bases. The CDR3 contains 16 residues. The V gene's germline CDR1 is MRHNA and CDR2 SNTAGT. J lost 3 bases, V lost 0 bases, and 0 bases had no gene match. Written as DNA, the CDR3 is TGTGCCAGCAGTGACTCGACTAGCGGGGGGACAGATACGCAGTATTTT. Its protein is CASSDSTSGGTDTQYF.

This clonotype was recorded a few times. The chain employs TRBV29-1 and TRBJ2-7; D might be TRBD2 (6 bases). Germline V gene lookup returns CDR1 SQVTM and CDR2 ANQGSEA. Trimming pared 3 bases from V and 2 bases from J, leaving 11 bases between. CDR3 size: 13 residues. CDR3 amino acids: CSVENGGAYEQYF. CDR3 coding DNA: TGCAGCGTTGAGAACGGGGGAGCCTACGAGCAGTACTTC.

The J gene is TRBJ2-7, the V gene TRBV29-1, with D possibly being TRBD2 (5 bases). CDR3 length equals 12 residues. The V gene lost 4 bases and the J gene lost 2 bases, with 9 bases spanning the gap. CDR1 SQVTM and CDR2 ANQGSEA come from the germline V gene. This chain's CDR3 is CSVGRGPYEQYF. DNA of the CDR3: TGCAGCGTTGGGAGAGGGCCCTACGAGCAGTACTTC.

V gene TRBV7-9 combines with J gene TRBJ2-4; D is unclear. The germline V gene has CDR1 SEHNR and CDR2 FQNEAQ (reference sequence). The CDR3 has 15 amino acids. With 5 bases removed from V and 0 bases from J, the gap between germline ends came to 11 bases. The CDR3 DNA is TGTGCCAGCAGCCCCAGCGAGGCAGCCAAAAACATTCAGTACTTC. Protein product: CASSPSEAAKNIQYF.

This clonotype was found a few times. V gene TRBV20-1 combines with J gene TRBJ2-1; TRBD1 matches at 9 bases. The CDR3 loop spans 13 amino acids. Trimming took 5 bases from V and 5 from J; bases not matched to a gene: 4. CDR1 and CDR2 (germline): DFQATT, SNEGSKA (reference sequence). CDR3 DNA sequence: TGCAGTGCTCTACGGGACAGGGACAATGAGCAGTTCTTC. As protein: CSALRDRDNEQFF.

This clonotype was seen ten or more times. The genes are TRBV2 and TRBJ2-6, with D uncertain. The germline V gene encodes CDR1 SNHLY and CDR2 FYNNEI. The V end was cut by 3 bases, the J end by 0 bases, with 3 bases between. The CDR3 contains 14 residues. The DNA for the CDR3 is TGTGCCAGCAGTGATAACTCTGGGGCCAACGTCCTGACTTTC. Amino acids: CASSDNSGANVLTF. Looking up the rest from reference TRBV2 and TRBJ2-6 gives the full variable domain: EPEVTQTPSHQVTQMGQEVILRCVPISNHLYFYWYRQILGQKVEFLVSFYNNEISEKSEIFDDQFSVERPDGSNFTLKIRSTKLEDSAMYFCASSDNSGANVLTFGAGSRLTVL.

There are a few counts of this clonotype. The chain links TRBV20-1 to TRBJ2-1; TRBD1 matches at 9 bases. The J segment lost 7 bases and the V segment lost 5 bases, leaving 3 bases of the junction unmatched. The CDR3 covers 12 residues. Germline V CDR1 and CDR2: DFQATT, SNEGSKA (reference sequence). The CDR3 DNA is TGCAGTGCTCCAGGGACAGGGAATGAGCAGTTCTTC. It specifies CSAPGTGNEQFF.

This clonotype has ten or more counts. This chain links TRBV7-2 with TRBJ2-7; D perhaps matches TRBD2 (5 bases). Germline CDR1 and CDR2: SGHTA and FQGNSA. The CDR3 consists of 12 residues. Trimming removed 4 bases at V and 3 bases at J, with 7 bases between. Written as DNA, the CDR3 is TGTGCCAGCAGCTCGGGGTTCTACGAGCAGTACTTC. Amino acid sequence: CASSSGFYEQYF.

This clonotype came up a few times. The CDR3, as DNA: TGTGCCAGTAGTATAGCGTCCTACTCCCAGCATTTT. It encodes CASSIASYSQHF. The rearrangement uses TRBV19 and TRBJ1-5; D ambiguous. There are 12 residues in the CDR3. Trimming removed 1 base at V and 11 bases at J, with 9 bases between. Germline V gives CDR1 LNHDA, CDR2 SQIVND (reference sequence).